Following are 10 T cell receptor beta chains from one sample sequenced in a study of cytomegalovirus exposure and HLA in healthy donors. PCR used 60 Vbeta primers and 13 Jbeta primers. Libraries were prepared by immunoSEQ multiplex PCR; TCRdb keeps only in-frame clonotypes and omits some of them. This sample has roughly 130,000 clones, with around 66% found just once. Sequencing was carried out using PBMCs. The source of these receptors is a woman aged 55-75 years in good health and CMV-seronegative.

The CDR3 spells CASSQEGTGDMNTEAFF. CDR3 nucleotide sequence: TGCGCCAGCAGCCAAGAGGGGACAGGGGATATGAACACTGAAGCTTTCTTT. The chain links TRBV4-3 to TRBJ1-1; TRBD1 aligns across 10 bases. Germline V gives CDR1 LGHNA, CDR2 YSLEER. V shed 0 bases, J shed 0 bases, and the junction held 4 bases outside the gene matches. This CDR3 spans 17 amino acids.

This chain joins TRBV6-4 and TRBJ2-7; TRBD2 agrees at 12 bases. The CDR3 is made up of 17 amino acids. J lost 2 bases, V lost 0 bases, and 5 bases had no gene match. Germline V lookup: CDR1 MRHNA, CDR2 SNTAGT. This chain's CDR3 is CASSDSHGLAGTYEQYF. The CDR3 DNA sequence: TGTGCCAGCAGTGACTCCCATGGACTAGCGGGAACCTACGAGCAGTACTTC.

This chain links TRBV11-2 with TRBJ1-1, with D perhaps matching TRBD1 (5 bases). V lost 0 bases and J 6 bases, leaving 8 bases between the germline ends. The CDR3 has 13 residues. Germline CDR1 and CDR2: SGHAT and FQNNGV. In DNA, the CDR3 is TGTGCCAGCAGCTTAGACGGGGGGTCTGAAGCTTTCTTT. Amino acids: CASSLDGGSEAFF.

The chain joins TRBV6-6 to TRBJ1-5; a weak D match, TRBD1 (6 bases). The V gene lost 7 bases and the J gene lost 0 bases, with 13 bases spanning the gap. Germline V gene lookup returns CDR1 MNHNY and CDR2 SVGAGI (reference sequence). This CDR3 region has 15 residues. The CDR3 DNA follows: TGTGCCAGCACGGGAGGACAGAATAGCAATCAGCCCCAGCATTTT. Translation: CASTGGQNSNQPQHF.

The chain couples TRBV11-3 to TRBJ2-3; D possibly corresponds to TRBD1 (6 bases). Germline lookup yields CDR1 SGHNT and CDR2 YENEEA. Trimming pared 5 bases from V and 1 base from J, leaving 10 bases between. The CDR3 spans 14 residues. CDR3 region: CASSGAGGTDTQYF. For the CDR3, the DNA is TGTGCCAGCAGCGGAGCAGGGGGCACAGATACGCAGTATTTT.

The gene calls are TRBV7-9 and TRBJ2-1, with D perhaps TRBD2 (6 bases). This CDR3 comprises 15 residues. Germline V gene sequence: CDR1 SEHNR, CDR2 FQNEAQ (reference sequence). Trimming took 0 bases from V and 3 from J, leaving 9 bases between them. The CDR3 DNA sequence: TGTGCCAGCAGCTTAGCTTTGGGGGGCTACAATGAGCAGTTCTTC. Translation: CASSLALGGYNEQFF.

V and J are TRBV7-2 and TRBJ2-2; D may be TRBD2 (5 bases). The CDR3 is made up of 15 amino acids. CDR1 SGHTA and CDR2 FQGNSA come from the germline V gene. V lost 1 base, J lost 4 bases, and 10 bases lay in between. The CDR3: CASSLGGSGTGELFF. Written as DNA, the CDR3 is TGTGCCAGCAGCTTAGGAGGGTCGGGCACCGGGGAGCTGTTTTTT.

The rearrangement joins TRBV6-5 to TRBJ1-1; D not certain. CDR3 length equals 14 residues. The V and J ends lost 6 bases and 1 base respectively, with 12 bases between them. Germline-derived CDR1 and CDR2 are MNHEY and SVGAGI. The CDR3 protein is CASRSGGGNTEAFF. The DNA of the CDR3 is TGTGCCAGCAGATCAGGCGGAGGGAACACTGAAGCTTTCTTT.

A remark on this clone: At one boundary the junction diverges from the germline segment, which might be a read error. The CDR3 nucleotides read TGTTCCAGCAGCTTAGCGCTAGGGGGGGTCACCTACGAGCAGTACTTC. This gives the protein CSSSLALGGVTYEQYF. The J gene is TRBJ2-7, the V gene TRBV7-9; D possibly corresponds to TRBD2 (7 bases). Germline CDR1 SEHNR, CDR2 FQNEAQ (reference sequence). The CDR3 contains 16 residues.

This clone was counted a few times. The chain uses TRBV5-4 and TRBJ2-2; D gene ambiguous. Germline assignment: CDR1 SGHNT and CDR2 YYREEE (reference sequence). This CDR3 has 15 residues. The germline V and J ends were trimmed by 1 base and 0 bases, with 7 bases remaining between them. CDR3 bases: TGTGCCAGCAGCTTGAGCCAGGCGAACACCGGGGAGCTGTTTTTT. It encodes CASSLSQANTGELFF. The whole variable domain, remainder taken from reference TRBV5-4 and TRBJ2-2, is ETGVTQSPTHLIKTRGQQVTLRCSSQSGHNTVSWYQQALGQGPQFIFQYYREEENGRGNFPPRFSGLQFPNYSSELNVNALELDDSALYLCASSLSQANTGELFFGEGSRLTVL.